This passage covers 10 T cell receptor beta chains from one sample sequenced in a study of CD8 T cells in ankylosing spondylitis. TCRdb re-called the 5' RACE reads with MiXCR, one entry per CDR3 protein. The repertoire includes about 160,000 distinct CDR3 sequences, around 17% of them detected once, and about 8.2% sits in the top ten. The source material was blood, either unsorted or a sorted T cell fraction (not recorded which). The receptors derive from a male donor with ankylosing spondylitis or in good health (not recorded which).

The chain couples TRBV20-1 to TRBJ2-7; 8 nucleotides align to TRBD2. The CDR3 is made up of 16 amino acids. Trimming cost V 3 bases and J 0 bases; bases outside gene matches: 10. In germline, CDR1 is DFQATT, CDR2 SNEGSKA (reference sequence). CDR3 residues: CSARGGLTSGSYEQYF. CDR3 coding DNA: TGCAGTGCTAGGGGCGGGTTAACTAGCGGCTCCTACGAGCAGTACTTC.

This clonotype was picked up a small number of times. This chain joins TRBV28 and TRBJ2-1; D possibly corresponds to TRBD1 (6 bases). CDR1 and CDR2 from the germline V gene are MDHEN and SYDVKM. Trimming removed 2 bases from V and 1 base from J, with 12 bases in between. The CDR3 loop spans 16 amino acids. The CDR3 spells CASSLRGTVSYNEQFF. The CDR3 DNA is TGTGCCAGCAGTTTAAGGGGGACGGTGTCCTACAATGAGCAGTTCTTC.

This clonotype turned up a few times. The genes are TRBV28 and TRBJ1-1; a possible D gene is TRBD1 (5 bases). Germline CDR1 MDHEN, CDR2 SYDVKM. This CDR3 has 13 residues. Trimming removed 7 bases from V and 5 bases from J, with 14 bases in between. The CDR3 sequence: CASTLAGMTEAFF. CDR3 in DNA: TGTGCCAGCACCCTCGCAGGGATGACTGAAGCTTTCTTT.

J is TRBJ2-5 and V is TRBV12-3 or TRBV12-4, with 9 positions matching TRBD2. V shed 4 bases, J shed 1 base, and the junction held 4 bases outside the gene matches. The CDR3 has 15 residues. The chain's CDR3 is CASSYETSGQETQYF. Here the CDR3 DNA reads TGTGCCAGCAGTTATGAGACTAGCGGCCAAGAGACCCAGTACTTC.

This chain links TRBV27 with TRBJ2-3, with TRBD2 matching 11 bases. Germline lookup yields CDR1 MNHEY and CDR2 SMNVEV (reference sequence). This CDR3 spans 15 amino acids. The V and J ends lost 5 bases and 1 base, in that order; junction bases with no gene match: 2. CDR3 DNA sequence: TGTGCCAGCAGTGGGGGACTAGCGGGCACAGATACGCAGTATTTT. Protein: CASSGGLAGTDTQYF.

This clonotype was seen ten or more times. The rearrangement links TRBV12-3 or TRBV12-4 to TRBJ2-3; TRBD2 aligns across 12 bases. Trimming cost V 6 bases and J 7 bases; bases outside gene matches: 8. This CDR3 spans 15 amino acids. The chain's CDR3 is CASSPTSGGRNTQYF. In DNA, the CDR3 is TGTGCCAGCAGCCCGACTAGCGGGGGTAGGAATACGCAGTATTTT.

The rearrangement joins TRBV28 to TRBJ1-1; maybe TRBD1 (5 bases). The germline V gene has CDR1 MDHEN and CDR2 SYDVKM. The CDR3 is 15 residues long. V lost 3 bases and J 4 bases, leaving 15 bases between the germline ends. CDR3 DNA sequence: TGTGCCAGCAGTTTCTCGAGGTTCGGGGCCACTGAAGCTTTCTTT. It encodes CASSFSRFGATEAFF.

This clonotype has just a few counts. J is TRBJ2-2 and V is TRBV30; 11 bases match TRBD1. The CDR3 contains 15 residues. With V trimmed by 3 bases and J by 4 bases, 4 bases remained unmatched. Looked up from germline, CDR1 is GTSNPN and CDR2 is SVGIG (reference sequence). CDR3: CAWSGQGAGTGELFF. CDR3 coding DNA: TGTGCCTGGAGCGGACAGGGGGCTGGCACCGGGGAGCTGTTTTTT.

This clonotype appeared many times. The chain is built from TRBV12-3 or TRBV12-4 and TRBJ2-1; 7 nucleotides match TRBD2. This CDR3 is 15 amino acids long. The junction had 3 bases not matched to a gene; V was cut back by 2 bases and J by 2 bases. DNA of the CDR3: TGTGCCAGCAGTTTAAGGAGCGGGGCCTACAATGAGCAGTTCTTC. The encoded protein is CASSLRSGAYNEQFF.

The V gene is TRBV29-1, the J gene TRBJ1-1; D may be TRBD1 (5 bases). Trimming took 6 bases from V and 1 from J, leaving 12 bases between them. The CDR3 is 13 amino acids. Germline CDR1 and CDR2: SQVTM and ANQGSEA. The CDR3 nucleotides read TGCAGCGTCCCGGGGCCCGCGAACACTGAAGCTTTCTTT. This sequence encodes CSVPGPANTEAFF. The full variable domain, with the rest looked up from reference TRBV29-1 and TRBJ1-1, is SAVISQKPSRDICQRGTSLTIQCQVDSQVTMMFWYRQQPGQSLTLIATANQGSEATYESGFVIDKFPISRPNLTFSTLTVSNMSPEDSSIYLCSVPGPANTEAFFGQGTRLTVV.